This T cell receptor beta chain is from a study of molecular identifiers for immune sequencing clone quantification. Broader study findings: Same-barcode identical TCR molecules could make highly expanded clones look smaller than they are.

In its sample, this clonotype was seen a few times. What it binds is unknown. TCRdb used MiXCR to reprocess the PCR reads, holding one entry per CDR3 protein. The top ten clones hold around 0.84% of a sample with about 510,000 distinct CDR3 sequences, roughly a fifth of them seen once. The specimen sequenced was naive CD8+ T cells from blood, with Jurkat cell RNA spiked in. The subset was: FACS-sorted CD8+CD4-CCR7+CD45RA+ naive T cells. The sequence was obtained from a human donor in good health. Some libraries in this study had Jurkat cell RNA spiked in.

The CDR3 DNA follows: TGTGCCAGCAAGGCCGGGGAGCTGTTTTTT. As protein: CASKAGELFF. This rearrangement joins TRBV19 to TRBJ2-2; the D is unclear. Trimming took 9 bases from V and 6 from J, leaving 5 bases between them. The CDR3 extends over 10 amino acids. Germline V lookup: CDR1 LNHDA, CDR2 SQIVND (reference sequence).